These 18 T cell receptor beta chains were all obtained from the same sample, sequenced in a study of blood T cells in healthy people across ages. Through a sample-barcoded 5' primer and a J-beta primer mix, a second PCR was run for 7 to 11 cycles. One entry per CDR3 protein results from TCRdb running MiXCR on the 5' RACE reads. The sample lists some 1.4 million distinct CDR3 sequences, approximately 42% occurring once. The sample consisted of blood. These receptors were taken from a young woman in good health.

The genes are TRBV6-1 and TRBJ1-6; D is perhaps TRBD1 (5 bases). Trimming removed 6 bases at V and 0 bases at J, with 18 bases between. Germline V CDR1 and CDR2: MNHNS, SASEGT. The CDR3 loop spans 18 amino acids. As DNA, the CDR3 is TGTGCCAGCAGCCTACGGGGGGTCCCGAGCTCCTATAATTCACCCCTCCACTTT. Its protein product is CASSLRGVPSSYNSPLHF.

This clonotype was counted a few times. The chain joins TRBV5-1 to TRBJ2-2; a possible D gene is TRBD1 (6 bases). CDR3 length: 15 amino acids. V was pared by 5 bases and J by 6 bases, with 17 bases between. CDR1 and CDR2 from the germline V gene are SGHRS and YFSETQ. CDR3 DNA: TGCGCCAGCAGACCACCCGACAGGTTCCCCGGGGAGCTGTTTTTT. Its protein product is CASRPPDRFPGELFF.

The V gene is TRBV4-1, the J gene TRBJ1-5, with a weak D call TRBD1 (6 bases). CDR1 is MGHRA and CDR2 is YSYEKL in the germline V gene. V was cut by 2 bases and J by 5 bases, with 13 bases left in between. CDR3 length: 15 residues. DNA for the CDR3: TGCGCCAGCAGCCAAACTACAGGGAAGTATCAGCCCCAGCATTTT. Its protein product is CASSQTTGKYQPQHF.

The V gene is TRBV6-6, the J gene TRBJ2-1; D possibly corresponds to TRBD1 (6 bases). Germline lookup yields CDR1 MNHNY and CDR2 SVGAGI (reference sequence). V was trimmed by 2 bases and J by 7 bases, leaving 12 bases between them. The CDR3 is 14 amino acids. The CDR3 region is CASSYTTGYNEQFF. The CDR3 coding sequence is TGTGCCAGCAGTTACACCACAGGGTATAATGAGCAGTTCTTC.

The chain uses TRBV5-1 and TRBJ2-1; the D is unclear. The CDR3 is made up of 13 amino acids. Trimming stripped 1 base from V and 9 bases from J, with 11 bases between. Germline V lookup: CDR1 SGHRS, CDR2 YFSETQ. The CDR3 reads CASSLLPLAEQFF. As DNA, the CDR3 is TGCGCCAGCAGCTTGTTACCTCTCGCTGAGCAGTTCTTC.

Note on this clonotype: It may be a read error: a sequence one base away is much more abundant. This chain joins TRBV5-1 and TRBJ2-1; 11 positions agree with TRBD1. This CDR3 region has 14 residues. CDR1 and CDR2 from the germline V gene are SGHRS and YFSETQ. V trimming: 5 bases; J trimming: 6 bases; junction bases outside the gene matches: 4. The CDR3 region has the DNA TGCGCCAGCAGGCATGGACAGGGGGCCAATGAGCAGTTCTTC. Its protein is CASRHGQGANEQFF.

The chain is built from TRBV20-1 and TRBJ2-1, with TRBD2 identical over 7 bases. In germline, CDR1 is DFQATT, CDR2 SNEGSKA (reference sequence). With 0 bases clipped from V and 9 bases from J, the junction kept 11 bases outside the gene matches. The CDR3 covers 15 residues. In DNA form, the CDR3 reads TGCAGTGCTAGAGATTACGTGGGGGGGGATACTGAGCAGTTCTTC. It encodes CSARDYVGGDTEQFF.

Comments on this clonotype: A much bigger clone sits one base away, suggesting this may be a read error. This sequence joins TRBV20-1 and TRBJ2-7, with TRBD1 as a possible D gene (5 bases). This CDR3 has 13 amino acids. V gave up 5 bases and J gave up 7 bases, with 18 bases separating them. The germline V gene has CDR1 DFQATT and CDR2 SNEGSKA (reference sequence). The chain's CDR3 is CSAGPQGPNEQYF. The CDR3 region has the DNA TGCAGTGCTGGGCCCCAGGGTCCCAATGAGCAGTACTTC.

The V gene is TRBV18, the J gene TRBJ1-6, with 7 bases identical to TRBD1. From germline, CDR1 is KGHSH and CDR2 LQKENI. V was clipped by 4 bases and J by 5 bases; unmatched bases: 8. CDR3 length: 16 residues. The CDR3 is CASSLRQGTNNSPLHF. The CDR3 region has the DNA TGTGCCAGCTCACTTCGACAGGGCACTAATAATTCACCCCTCCACTTT.

The chain is built from TRBV6-2 or TRBV6-3 and TRBJ2-1; 7 bases agree with TRBD1. The CDR3 sequence is 15 residues long. The trim removed 6 bases at V and 4 bases at J, leaving 9 bases unmatched. Looked up from germline, CDR1 is MNHEY and CDR2 is SVGEGT. CDR3 residues: CASSRQGPQYNEQFF. The DNA of the CDR3 is TGTGCCAGCAGCAGACAGGGCCCTCAGTACAATGAGCAGTTCTTC.

The chain employs TRBV6-5 and TRBJ2-1, with TRBD2 matching over 8 bases. With 8 bases clipped from V and 2 bases from J, the junction kept 11 bases outside the gene matches. Germline CDR1 and CDR2: MNHEY and SVGAGI. The CDR3 is made up of 16 amino acids. The CDR3 DNA reads as TGTGCCAGCTCGGTTGCGCGGGAGGTTGCCTACAATGAGCAGTTCTTC. Amino acids: CASSVAREVAYNEQFF.

The genes are TRBV10-3 and TRBJ2-1; no clear D gene. Trimming pared 1 base from V and 2 bases from J, leaving 15 bases between. CDR1 is ENHRY, CDR2 SYGVKD, per germline. The length of the CDR3 is 17 residues. The CDR3 region is CAISEFGPELTYNEQFF. The CDR3 bases are TGTGCCATCAGTGAGTTCGGACCGGAACTTACCTACAATGAGCAGTTCTTC.

This clonotype came up a few times. J is TRBJ2-3 and V is TRBV12-3 or TRBV12-4; D is possibly TRBD1 (5 bases). V dropped 5 bases and J dropped 4 bases, with 13 bases sitting between them. This CDR3 has 14 residues. CDR3 bases: TGTGCCAGCAGTCCCCGACAGTGGTCAGATACGCAGTATTTT. It yields the protein CASSPRQWSDTQYF.

Comments on this clonotype: An end of the junction does not agree with germline; a read error may underlie this. In DNA form, the CDR3 reads TGTGCCAGCAGTAACAACAATGAGAAGTTCTTC. Translated, it gives CASSNNNEKFF. This sequence joins TRBV27 and TRBJ2-1; no reliable D call. The CDR3 is 11 residues long. The V gene's germline CDR1 is MNHEY and CDR2 SMNVEV (reference sequence).

In the case of this clonotype: This may be a read error: a much more frequent sequence differs by one nucleotide. CDR3 in DNA: TGTGCCATCAGTGGGAGTTTCACAGATACGCAGTATTTT. Its protein is CAISGSFTDTQYF. This chain joins TRBV10-3 and TRBJ2-3; D ambiguous. V gave up 4 bases and J gave up 2 bases, with 7 bases separating them. This CDR3 spans 13 amino acids. Germline-derived CDR1 and CDR2 are ENHRY and SYGVKD.

V gene TRBV11-3 combines with J gene TRBJ2-3; D remains unclear. The CDR3 has 16 residues. Germline-derived CDR1 and CDR2 are SGHNT and YENEEA. V shed 2 bases and J shed 5 bases, with 17 bases lying between them. CDR3 nucleotide sequence: TGTGCCAGCAGCTTACTTAATAGGCGCGGCATAGATACGCAGTATTTT. This sequence encodes CASSLLNRRGIDTQYF.

The chain employs TRBV12-3 or TRBV12-4 and TRBJ1-1; D is unresolved. The CDR3 loop spans 14 amino acids. The V and J ends lost 5 bases and 0 bases respectively, with 10 bases between them. The CDR3 sequence: CASSENTLNTEAFF. The CDR3 region has the DNA TGTGCCAGCAGTGAGAACACGTTGAACACTGAAGCTTTCTTT.

This clonotype has just one count. J is TRBJ1-5 and V is TRBV13; D not certain. The CDR3 loop spans 13 amino acids. Trimming removed 2 bases at V and 6 bases at J, with 8 bases between. CDR1 is PRHDT and CDR2 is FYEKMQ in the germline V gene (reference sequence). The DNA for the CDR3 is TGTGCCAGCAGCTTAAAAAATCGTCAGCCCCAGCATTTT. Encoded protein: CASSLKNRQPQHF.